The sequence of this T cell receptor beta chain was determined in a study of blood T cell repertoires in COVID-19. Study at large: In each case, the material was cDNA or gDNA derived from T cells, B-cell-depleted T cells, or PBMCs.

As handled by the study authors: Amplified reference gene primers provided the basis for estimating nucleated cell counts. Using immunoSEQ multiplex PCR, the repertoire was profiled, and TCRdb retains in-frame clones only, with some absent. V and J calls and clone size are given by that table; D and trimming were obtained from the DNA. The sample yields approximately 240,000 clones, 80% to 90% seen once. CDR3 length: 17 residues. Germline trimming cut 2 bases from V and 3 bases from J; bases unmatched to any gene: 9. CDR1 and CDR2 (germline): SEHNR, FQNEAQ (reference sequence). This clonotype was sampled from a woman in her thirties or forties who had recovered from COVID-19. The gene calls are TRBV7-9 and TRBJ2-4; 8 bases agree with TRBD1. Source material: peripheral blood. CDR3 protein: CASSLNWQGAGKNIQYF. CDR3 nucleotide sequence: TGTGCCAGCAGCTTAAATTGGCAGGGGGCGGGCAAAAACATTCAGTACTTC.